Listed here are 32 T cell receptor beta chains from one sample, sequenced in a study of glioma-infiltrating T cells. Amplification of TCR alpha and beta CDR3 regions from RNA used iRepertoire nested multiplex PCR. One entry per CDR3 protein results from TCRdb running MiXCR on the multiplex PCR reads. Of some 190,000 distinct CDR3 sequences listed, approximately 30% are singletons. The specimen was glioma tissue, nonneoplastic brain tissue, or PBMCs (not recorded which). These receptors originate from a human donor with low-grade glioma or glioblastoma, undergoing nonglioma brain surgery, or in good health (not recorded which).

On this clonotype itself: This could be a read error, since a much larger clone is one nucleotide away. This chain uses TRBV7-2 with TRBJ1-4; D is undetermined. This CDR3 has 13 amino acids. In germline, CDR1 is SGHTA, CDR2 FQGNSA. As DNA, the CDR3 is TGTGTCAGCAGCTTAGGCAATGAAGAAAAACTGTTTTTT. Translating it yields CVSSLGNEEKLFF.

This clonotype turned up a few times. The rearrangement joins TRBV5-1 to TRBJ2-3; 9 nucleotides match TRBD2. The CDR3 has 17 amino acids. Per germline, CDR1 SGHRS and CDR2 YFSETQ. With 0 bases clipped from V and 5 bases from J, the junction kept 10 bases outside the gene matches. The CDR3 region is CASSLDLSGRVLDTQYF. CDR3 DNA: TGCGCCAGCAGCTTGGACCTTAGCGGGAGAGTTTTAGATACGCAGTATTTT.

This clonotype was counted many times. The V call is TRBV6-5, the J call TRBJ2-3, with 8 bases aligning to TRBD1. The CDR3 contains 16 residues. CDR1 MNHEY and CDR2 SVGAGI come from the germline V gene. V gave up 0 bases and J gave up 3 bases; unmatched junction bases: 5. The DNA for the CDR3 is TGTGCCAGCAGTTACTCGCAGGGGGCTGGAACAGATACGCAGTATTTT. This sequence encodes CASSYSQGAGTDTQYF.

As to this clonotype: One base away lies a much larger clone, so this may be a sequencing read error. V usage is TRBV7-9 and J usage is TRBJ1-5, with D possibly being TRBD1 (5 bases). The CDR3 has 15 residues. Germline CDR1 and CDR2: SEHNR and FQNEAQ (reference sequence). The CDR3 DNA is TGTGCCAGCAGTCGGGACGGCCATAGCAATCAGCCCCATCATTTT. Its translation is CASSRDGHSNQPHHF.

The CDR3 reads CASRNEQGSYGYTF. CDR3 DNA sequence: TGTGCCAGCAGGAACGAACAGGGGTCGTATGGCTACACCTTC. The chain combines TRBV5-5 with TRBJ1-2, with 7 bases fitting TRBD1. Trimming took 5 bases from V and 5 from J; bases not matched to a gene: 9. The length of the CDR3 is 14 residues. Germline CDR1 and CDR2: SGHKS and YYEKEE (reference sequence).

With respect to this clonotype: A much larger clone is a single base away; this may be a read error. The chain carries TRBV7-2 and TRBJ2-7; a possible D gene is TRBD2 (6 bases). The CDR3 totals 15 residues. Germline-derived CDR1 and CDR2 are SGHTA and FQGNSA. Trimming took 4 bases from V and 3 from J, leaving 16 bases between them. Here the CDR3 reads CASSYGGWRVYEQYF. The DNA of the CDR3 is TGTGCCAGCAGCTATGGGGGGTGGCGGGTCTACGAGCAGTACTTC.

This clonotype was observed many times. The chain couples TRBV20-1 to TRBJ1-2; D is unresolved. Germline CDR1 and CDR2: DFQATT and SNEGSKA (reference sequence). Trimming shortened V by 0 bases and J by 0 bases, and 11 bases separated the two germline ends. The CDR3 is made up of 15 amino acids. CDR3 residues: CSARDNGRSNYGYTF. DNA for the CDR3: TGCAGTGCTAGAGATAACGGAAGATCTAACTATGGCTACACCTTC.

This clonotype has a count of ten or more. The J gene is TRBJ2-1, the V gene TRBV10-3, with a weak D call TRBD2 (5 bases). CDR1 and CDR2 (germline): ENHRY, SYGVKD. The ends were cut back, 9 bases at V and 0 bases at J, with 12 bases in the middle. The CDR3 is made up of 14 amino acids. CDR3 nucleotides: TGTGCCATTTCAGCGGTTAGCTCCTACAATGAGCAGTTCTTC. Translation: CAISAVSSYNEQFF.

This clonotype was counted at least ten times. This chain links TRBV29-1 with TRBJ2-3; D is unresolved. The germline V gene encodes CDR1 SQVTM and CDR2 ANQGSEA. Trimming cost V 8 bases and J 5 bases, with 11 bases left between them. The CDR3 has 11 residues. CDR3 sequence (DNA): TGCAGCACCACAACGGGAGATACGCAGTATTTT. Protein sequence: CSTTTGDTQYF.

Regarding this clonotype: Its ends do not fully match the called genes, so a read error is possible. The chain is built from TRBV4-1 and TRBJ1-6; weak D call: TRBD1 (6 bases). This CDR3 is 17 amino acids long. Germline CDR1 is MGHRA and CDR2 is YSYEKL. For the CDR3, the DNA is TGCTCCAGCAGCCTCCTACAGGGCCCTATGGATAATTCACCCCTCCACTTT. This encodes CSSSLLQGPMDNSPLHF.

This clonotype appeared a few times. The CDR3 loop is CSVGGGANQPQHF. For the CDR3, the DNA is TGCAGCGTTGGGGGGGGCGCGAATCAGCCCCAGCATTTT. The chain recombines TRBV29-1 with TRBJ1-5; a weak D match, TRBD1 (6 bases). The V gene's germline CDR1 is SQVTM and CDR2 ANQGSEA. The CDR3 is made up of 13 amino acids. The V and J ends lost 4 bases and 4 bases respectively, with 11 bases between them.

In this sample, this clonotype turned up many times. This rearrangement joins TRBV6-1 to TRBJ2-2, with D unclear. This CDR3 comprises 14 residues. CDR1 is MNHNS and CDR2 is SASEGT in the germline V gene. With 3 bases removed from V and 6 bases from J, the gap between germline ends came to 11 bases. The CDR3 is CASSEDLYAGELFF. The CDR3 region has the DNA TGTGCCAGCAGTGAGGACCTTTACGCCGGGGAGCTGTTTTTT.

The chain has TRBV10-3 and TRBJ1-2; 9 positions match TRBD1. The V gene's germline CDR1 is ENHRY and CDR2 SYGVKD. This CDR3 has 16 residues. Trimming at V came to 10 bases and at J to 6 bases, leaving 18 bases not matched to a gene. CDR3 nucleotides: TGTGCCACTTCACCTCGAAGACCGGGACAGGGACATGGCTACACCTTC. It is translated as CATSPRRPGQGHGYTF.

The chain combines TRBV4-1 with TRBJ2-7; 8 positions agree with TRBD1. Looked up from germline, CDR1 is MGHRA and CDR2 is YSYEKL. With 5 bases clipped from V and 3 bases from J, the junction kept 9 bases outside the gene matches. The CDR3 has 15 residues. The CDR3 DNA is TGCGCCAGCAGCTGGAACAGGGACAGGAACTACGAGCAGTACTTC. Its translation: CASSWNRDRNYEQYF.

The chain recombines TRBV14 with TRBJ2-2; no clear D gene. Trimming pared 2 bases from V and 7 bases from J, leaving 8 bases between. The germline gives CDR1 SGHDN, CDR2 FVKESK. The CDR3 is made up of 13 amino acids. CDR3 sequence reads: CASSQLRRGELFF. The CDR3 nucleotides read TGTGCCAGCAGCCAACTGCGACGCGGGGAGCTGTTTTTT.

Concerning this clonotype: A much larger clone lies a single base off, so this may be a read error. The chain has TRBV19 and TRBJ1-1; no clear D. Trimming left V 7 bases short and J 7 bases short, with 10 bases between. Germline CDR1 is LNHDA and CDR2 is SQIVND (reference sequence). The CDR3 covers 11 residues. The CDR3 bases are TGTGCCAGTAAATCCCCAAATGAAGCTTTCTTT. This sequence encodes CASKSPNEAFF. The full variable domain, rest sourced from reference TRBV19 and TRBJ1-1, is DGGITQSPKYLFRKEGQNVTLSCEQNLNHDAMYWYRQDPGQGLRLIYYSQIVNDFQKGDIAEGYSVSREKKESFPLTVTSAQKNPTAFYLCASKSPNEAFFGQGTRLTVV.

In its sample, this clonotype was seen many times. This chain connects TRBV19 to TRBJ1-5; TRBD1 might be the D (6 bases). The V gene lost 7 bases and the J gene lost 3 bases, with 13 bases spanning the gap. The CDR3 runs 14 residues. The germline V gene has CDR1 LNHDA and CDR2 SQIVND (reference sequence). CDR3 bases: TGTGCCAGTAAGTTGGGACAATCCAATCAGCCCCAGCATTTT. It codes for CASKLGQSNQPQHF. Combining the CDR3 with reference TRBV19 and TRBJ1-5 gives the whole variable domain DGGITQSPKYLFRKEGQNVTLSCEQNLNHDAMYWYRQDPGQGLRLIYYSQIVNDFQKGDIAEGYSVSREKKESFPLTVTSAQKNPTAFYLCASKLGQSNQPQHFGDGTRLSIL.

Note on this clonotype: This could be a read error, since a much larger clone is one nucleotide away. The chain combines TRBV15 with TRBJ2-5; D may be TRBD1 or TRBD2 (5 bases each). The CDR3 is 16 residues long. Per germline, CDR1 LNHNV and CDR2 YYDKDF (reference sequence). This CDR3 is CATRRGNRGRRETQYF. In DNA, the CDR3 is TGTGCCACCAGAAGAGGGAACCGGGGCAGGCGAGAGACCCAGTACTTC.

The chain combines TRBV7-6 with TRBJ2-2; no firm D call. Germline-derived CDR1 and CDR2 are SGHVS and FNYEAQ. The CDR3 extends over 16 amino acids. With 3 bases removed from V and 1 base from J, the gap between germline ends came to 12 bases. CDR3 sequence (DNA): TGTGCCAGCAGCTTTGCGAGACCCGAGAACACCGGGGAGCTGTTTTTT. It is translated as CASSFARPENTGELFF.

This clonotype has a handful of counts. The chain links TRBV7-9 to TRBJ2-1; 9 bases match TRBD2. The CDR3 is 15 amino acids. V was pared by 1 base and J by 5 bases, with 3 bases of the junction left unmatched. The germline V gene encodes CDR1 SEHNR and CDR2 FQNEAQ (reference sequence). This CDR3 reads CASSLGTSENNEQFF. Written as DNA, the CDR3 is TGTGCCAGCAGCTTAGGGACTAGCGAGAACAATGAGCAGTTCTTC.

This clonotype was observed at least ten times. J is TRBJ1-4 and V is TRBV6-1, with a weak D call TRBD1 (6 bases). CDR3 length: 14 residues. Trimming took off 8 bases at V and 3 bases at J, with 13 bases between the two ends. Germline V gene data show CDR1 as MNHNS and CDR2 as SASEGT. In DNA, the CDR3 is TGTGCCAGCCGACTGACAGGCCCTAATGAAAAACTGTTTTTT. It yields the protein CASRLTGPNEKLFF.

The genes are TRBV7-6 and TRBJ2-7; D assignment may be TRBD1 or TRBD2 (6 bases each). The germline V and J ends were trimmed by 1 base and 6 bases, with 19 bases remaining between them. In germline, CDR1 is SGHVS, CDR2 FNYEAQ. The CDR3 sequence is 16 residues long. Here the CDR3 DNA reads TGTGCCAGCAGCTTAGTTCCGGGAGAGGAGGGGGGCGAGCAGTACTTC. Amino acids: CASSLVPGEEGGEQYF.

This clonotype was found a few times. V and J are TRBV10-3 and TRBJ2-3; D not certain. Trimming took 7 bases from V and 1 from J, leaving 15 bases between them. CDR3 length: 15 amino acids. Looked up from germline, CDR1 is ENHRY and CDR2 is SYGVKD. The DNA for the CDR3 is TGTGCCATCACCCAAGGACGGTCTGGCACAGATACGCAGTATTTT. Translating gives CAITQGRSGTDTQYF.

The CDR3 protein is CASSLGLAGGINSYNEQFF. DNA for the CDR3: TGTGCCAGCAGCCTCGGACTAGCGGGAGGGATAAACTCCTACAATGAGCAGTTCTTC. The J gene is TRBJ2-1, the V gene TRBV9; 15 nucleotides agree with TRBD2. This CDR3 region has 19 residues. The ends lost 4 bases at V and 0 bases at J; junction bases unmatched: 8. The V gene's germline CDR1 is SGDLS and CDR2 YYNGEE.

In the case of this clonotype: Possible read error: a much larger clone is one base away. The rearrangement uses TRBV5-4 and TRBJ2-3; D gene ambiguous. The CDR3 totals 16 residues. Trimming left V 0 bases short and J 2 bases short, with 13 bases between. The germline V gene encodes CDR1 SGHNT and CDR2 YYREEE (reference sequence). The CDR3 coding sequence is TGTGCCAGCAGCTTGGCTCTGGCAGCACACACAGATACGCAGTATTTT. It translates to CASSLALAAHTDTQYF. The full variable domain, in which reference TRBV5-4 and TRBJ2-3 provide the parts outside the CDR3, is ETGVTQSPTHLIKTRGQQVTLRCSSQSGHNTVSWYQQALGQGPQFIFQYYREEENGRGNFPPRFSGLQFPNYSSELNVNALELDDSALYLCASSLALAAHTDTQYFGPGTRLTVL.

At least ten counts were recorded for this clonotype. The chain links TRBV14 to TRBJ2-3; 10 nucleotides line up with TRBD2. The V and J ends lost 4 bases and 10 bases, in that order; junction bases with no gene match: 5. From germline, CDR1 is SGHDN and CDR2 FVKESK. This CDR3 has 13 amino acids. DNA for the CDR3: TGTGCCAGCAGCCTGGGACTAGCGATGCCGCAGTATTTT. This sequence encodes CASSLGLAMPQYF.

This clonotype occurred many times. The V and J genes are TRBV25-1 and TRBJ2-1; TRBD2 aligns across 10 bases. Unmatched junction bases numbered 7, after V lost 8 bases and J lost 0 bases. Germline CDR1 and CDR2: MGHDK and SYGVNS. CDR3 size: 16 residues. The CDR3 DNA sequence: TGTGCCAGCGCAGTAGCGGGAGGACCCTCCTACAATGAGCAGTTCTTC. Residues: CASAVAGGPSYNEQFF.

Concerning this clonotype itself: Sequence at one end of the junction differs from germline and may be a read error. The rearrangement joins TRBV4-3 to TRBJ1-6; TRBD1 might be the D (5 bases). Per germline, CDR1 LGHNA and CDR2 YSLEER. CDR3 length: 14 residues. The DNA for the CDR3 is TGCGCCGGCAGCCAAGAACAGGAGGCCTCACCCCTCCACTTT. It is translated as CAGSQEQEASPLHF.

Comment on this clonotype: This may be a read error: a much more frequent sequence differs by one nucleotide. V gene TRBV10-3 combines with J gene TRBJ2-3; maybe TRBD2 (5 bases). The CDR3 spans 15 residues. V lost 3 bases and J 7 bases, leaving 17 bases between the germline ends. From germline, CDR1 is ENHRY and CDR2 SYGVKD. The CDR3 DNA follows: TGTGCCATCAGTGACCCCGGGGAAACTGCGAATACGCAGTATTTT. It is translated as CAISDPGETANTQYF.

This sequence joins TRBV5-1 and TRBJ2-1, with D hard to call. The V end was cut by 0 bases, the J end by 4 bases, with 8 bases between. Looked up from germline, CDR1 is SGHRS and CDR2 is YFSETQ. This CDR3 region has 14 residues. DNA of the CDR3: TGCGCCAGCAGCTTGGGGACCCTGTACAATGAGCAGTTCTTC. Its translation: CASSLGTLYNEQFF.

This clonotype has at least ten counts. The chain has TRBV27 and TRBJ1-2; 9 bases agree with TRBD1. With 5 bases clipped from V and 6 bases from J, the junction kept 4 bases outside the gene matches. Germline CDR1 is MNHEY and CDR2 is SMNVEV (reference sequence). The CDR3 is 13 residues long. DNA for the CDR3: TGTGCCAGCAGTCAACAGGGGGCGAATGGCTACACCTTC. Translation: CASSQQGANGYTF.

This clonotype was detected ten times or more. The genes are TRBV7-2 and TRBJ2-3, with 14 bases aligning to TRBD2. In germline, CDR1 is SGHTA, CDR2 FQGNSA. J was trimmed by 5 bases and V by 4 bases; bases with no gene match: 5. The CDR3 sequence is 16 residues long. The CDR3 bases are TGTGCCAGCAGCTCCAGACTAGCGGGAGGGGGAGATACGCAGTATTTT. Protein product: CASSSRLAGGGDTQYF.